This TCR beta chain was recovered during a study of identical twins. Overall study findings and caveats: For out-of-frame beta sequences, excess twin sharing was weaker. Fewer insertions characterized abundant cord blood beta clonotypes, whereas memory repertoires showed none.

MiXCR was run by TCRdb on the 5' RACE reads, yielding one entry per CDR3 protein. The data show a few hundred thousand distinct CDR3 sequences, around 15% seen once. CDR1 and CDR2 from the germline V gene are SGHVS and FNYEAQ. V was clipped by 1 base and J by 6 bases, with 12 bases between them. CDR3 size: 14 residues. This clonotype has a count of ten or more. Its antigen is undetermined. These data were also reused for a study on yellow fever vaccine responses in identical twins.

The chain is built from TRBV7-6 and TRBJ1-1, with D unclear. Specimen: CD4+ T cells sorted from blood. This sequence originates from a woman under 30 in good health. In DNA, the CDR3 is TGTGCCAGCAGCTTAGACGTCAGTACCCCTGAAGCTTTCTTT. Translating it yields CASSLDVSTPEAFF.